This is a list of T cell receptor beta chains from one sample in a study of identical twins. TCRdb re-derived calls from the 5' RACE reads in MiXCR, one entry per CDR3 protein. The data show about 730,000 distinct CDR3 sequences, approximately 21% seen once. These sequences were also reported in another study, on T cells expressing NK-cell markers.

Input material: PBMCs. Receptors were obtained from a woman aged 18 to 35 in good health. Both conserved end residues are part of each CDR3. Clone size is not always given. Where it is, it says once, few, many or a class for expanded clones.

abundance: few
v_gene: TRBV6-1
j_gene: TRBJ1-1
CDR3aa: CASVYDGTGDLNTEAFF

abundance: -
v_gene: TRBV20-1
j_gene: TRBJ2-1
CDR3aa: CSARVPDRDYNEQFF

abundance: few
v_gene: TRBV10-2
j_gene: TRBJ2-7
CDR3aa: CASSGAWSSGSLYEQYF

abundance: -
v_gene: TRBV5-1
j_gene: TRBJ2-5
CDR3aa: CASSVSSGGALETQYF

abundance: -
v_gene: TRBV12-3/TRBV12-4
j_gene: TRBJ1-2
CDR3aa: CASSLRLGSFYGYTF

abundance: few
v_gene: TRBV20-1
j_gene: TRBJ2-7
CDR3aa: CSARDARGGSSYEQYF

abundance: few
v_gene: TRBV18
j_gene: TRBJ2-7
CDR3aa: CASSPVSGSTYEQYF

abundance: few
v_gene: TRBV12-3/TRBV12-4
j_gene: TRBJ2-5
CDR3aa: CASRILGLNQETQYF

abundance: few
v_gene: TRBV3-1
j_gene: TRBJ1-2
CDR3aa: CASGSGVRADTF

abundance: -
v_gene: TRBV5-6
j_gene: TRBJ2-1
CDR3aa: CASSLNGGGSYNEQFF

abundance: few
v_gene: TRBV7-2
j_gene: TRBJ2-3
CDR3aa: CASSLGRDLNTQYF

abundance: many
v_gene: TRBV10-3
j_gene: TRBJ1-2
CDR3aa: CASGQGANNYGYTF

abundance: -
v_gene: TRBV2
j_gene: TRBJ1-2
CDR3aa: CASRGGSSTSYGYTF

abundance: -
v_gene: TRBV12-3/TRBV12-4
j_gene: TRBJ2-7
CDR3aa: CASSFGGIEQYF

abundance: -
v_gene: TRBV10-3
j_gene: TRBJ1-1
CDR3aa: CAISGVENTEAFF

abundance: -
v_gene: TRBV13
j_gene: TRBJ1-1
CDR3aa: CASSSHLGCEAFF

abundance: -
v_gene: TRBV15
j_gene: TRBJ1-1
CDR3aa: CATSRDLGGASGAFF

abundance: many
v_gene: TRBV5-1
j_gene: TRBJ1-1
CDR3aa: CASSTGYGEAFF

abundance: -
v_gene: TRBV19
j_gene: TRBJ2-1
CDR3aa: CASSNGKGNNEQFF

abundance: few
v_gene: TRBV20-1
j_gene: TRBJ2-7
CDR3aa: CSARDRPSGSYEQYF

abundance: -
v_gene: TRBV9
j_gene: TRBJ2-3
CDR3aa: CASSIQGGGTDTQYF

abundance: few
v_gene: TRBV9
j_gene: TRBJ2-5
CDR3aa: CASSVVAGKEETQYF

abundance: -
v_gene: TRBV14
j_gene: TRBJ2-7
CDR3aa: CASSHSDMKQYF

abundance: many
v_gene: TRBV12-3/TRBV12-4
j_gene: TRBJ2-3
CDR3aa: CASSSPWTSGDGSSTDTQYF

abundance: -
v_gene: TRBV2
j_gene: TRBJ2-1
CDR3aa: CASSYIAGEQFF

abundance: -
v_gene: TRBV20-1
j_gene: TRBJ1-2
CDR3aa: CSARVDRGPGYTF

abundance: few
v_gene: TRBV12-3/TRBV12-4
j_gene: TRBJ2-2
CDR3aa: CASSSRTSGTGELFF

abundance: -
v_gene: TRBV7-9
j_gene: TRBJ2-7
CDR3aa: CASGWALYEQYF

abundance: -
v_gene: TRBV5-1
j_gene: TRBJ2-5
CDR3aa: CASSFASGQETQYF

abundance: many
v_gene: TRBV6-7
j_gene: TRBJ2-1
CDR3aa: CASSYSRNEQFF

abundance: few
v_gene: TRBV7-2
j_gene: TRBJ2-3
CDR3aa: CASRRDYYTDTQYF

abundance: -
v_gene: TRBV6-1
j_gene: TRBJ1-1
CDR3aa: CASSAGQGELLEAFF

abundance: few
v_gene: TRBV20-1
j_gene: TRBJ2-1
CDR3aa: CSARSLAGGMYAEQFF

abundance: -
v_gene: TRBV5-1
j_gene: TRBJ2-7
CDR3aa: CASRPDWGPYEQYF

abundance: -
v_gene: TRBV7-9
j_gene: TRBJ1-1
CDR3aa: CASSFFRGRLNTEAFF

abundance: -
v_gene: TRBV11-2
j_gene: TRBJ2-3
CDR3aa: CASNPRDPTDTQYF

abundance: few
v_gene: TRBV9
j_gene: TRBJ1-2
CDR3aa: CASSVRQDGGYTF

abundance: few
v_gene: TRBV20-1
j_gene: TRBJ2-7
CDR3aa: CSASLLVGSYEQYF

abundance: -
v_gene: TRBV12-3/TRBV12-4
j_gene: TRBJ2-7
CDR3aa: CASSLATSGYSYEQYF

abundance: once
v_gene: TRBV3-1
j_gene: TRBJ2-2
CDR3aa: CASSHPGTMNTGELFF